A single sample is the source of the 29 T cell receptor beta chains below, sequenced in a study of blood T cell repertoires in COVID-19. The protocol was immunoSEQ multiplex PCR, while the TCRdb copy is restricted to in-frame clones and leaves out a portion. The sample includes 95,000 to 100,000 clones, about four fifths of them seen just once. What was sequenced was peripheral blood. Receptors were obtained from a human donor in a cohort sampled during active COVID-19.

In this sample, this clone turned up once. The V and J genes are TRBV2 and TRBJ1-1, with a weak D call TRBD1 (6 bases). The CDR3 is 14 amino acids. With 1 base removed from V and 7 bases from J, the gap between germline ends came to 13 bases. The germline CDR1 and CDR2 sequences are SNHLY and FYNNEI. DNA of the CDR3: TGTGCCAGCAGTGAAGTCGGGGACAAAAATGAAGCTTTCTTT. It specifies CASSEVGDKNEAFF.

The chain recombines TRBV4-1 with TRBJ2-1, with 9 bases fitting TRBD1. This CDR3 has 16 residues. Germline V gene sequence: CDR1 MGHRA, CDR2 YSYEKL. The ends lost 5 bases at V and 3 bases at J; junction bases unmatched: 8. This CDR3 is CASSAQTGGNYNEQFF. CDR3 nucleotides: TGCGCCAGCAGCGCCCAGACAGGGGGAAACTACAATGAGCAGTTCTTC.

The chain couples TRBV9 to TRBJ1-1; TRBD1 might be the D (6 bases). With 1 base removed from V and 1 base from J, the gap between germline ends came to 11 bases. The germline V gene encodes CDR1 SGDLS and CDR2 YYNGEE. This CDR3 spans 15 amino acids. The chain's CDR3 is CASSVISGANTEAFF. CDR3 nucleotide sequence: TGTGCCAGCAGCGTAATTTCAGGGGCGAACACTGAAGCTTTCTTT.

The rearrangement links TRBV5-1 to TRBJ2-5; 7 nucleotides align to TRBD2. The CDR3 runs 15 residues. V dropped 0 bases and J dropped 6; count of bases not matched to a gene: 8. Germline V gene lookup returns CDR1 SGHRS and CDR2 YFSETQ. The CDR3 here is CASSLAAGGVQTQYF. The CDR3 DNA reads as TGCGCCAGCAGCTTGGCTGCTGGGGGGGTTCAGACCCAGTACTTC.

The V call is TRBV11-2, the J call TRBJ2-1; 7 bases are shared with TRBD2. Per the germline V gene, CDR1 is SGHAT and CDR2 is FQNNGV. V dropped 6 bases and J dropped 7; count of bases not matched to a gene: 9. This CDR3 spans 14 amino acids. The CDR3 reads CASRAGTISNEQFF. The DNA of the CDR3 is TGTGCCAGCAGGGCCGGGACTATTAGTAATGAGCAGTTCTTC.

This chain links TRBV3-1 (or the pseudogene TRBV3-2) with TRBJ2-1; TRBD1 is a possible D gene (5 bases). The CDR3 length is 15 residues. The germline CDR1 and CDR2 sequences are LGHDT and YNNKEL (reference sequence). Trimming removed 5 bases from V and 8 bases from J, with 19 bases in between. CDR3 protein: CASSFAGARVDEQFF. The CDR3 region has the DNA TGTGCCAGCAGCTTTGCTGGGGCAAGGGTCGATGAGCAGTTCTTC.

Written as DNA, the CDR3 is TGTGCCAGCAGTTACTCGGGACACTCCAGCTATGGCTACACCTTC. This translates into CASSYSGHSSYGYTF. The gene calls are TRBV6-5 and TRBJ1-2; the D gene is possibly TRBD1 (6 bases). V lost 0 bases, J lost 4 bases, and 12 bases lay in between. Germline-derived CDR1 and CDR2 are MNHEY and SVGAGI. The CDR3 runs 15 residues.

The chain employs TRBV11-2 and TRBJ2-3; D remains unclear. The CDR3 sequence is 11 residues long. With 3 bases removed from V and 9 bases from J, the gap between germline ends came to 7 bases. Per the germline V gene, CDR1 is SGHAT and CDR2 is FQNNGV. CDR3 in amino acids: CASSLAVTQYF. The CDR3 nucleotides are TGTGCCAGCAGCTTGGCCGTCACGCAGTATTTT. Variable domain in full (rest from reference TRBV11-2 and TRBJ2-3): EAGVAQSPRYKIIEKRQSVAFWCNPISGHATLYWYQQILGQGPKLLIQFQNNGVVDDSQLPKDRFSAERLKGVDSTLKIQPAKLEDSAVYLCASSLAVTQYFGPGTRLTVL.

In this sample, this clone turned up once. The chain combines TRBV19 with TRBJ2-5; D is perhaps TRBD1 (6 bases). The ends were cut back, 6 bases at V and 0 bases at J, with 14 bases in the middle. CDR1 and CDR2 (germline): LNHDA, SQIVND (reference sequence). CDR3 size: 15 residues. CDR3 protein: CASRSSRGNQETQYF. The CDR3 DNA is TGTGCCAGTAGGAGCTCAAGGGGGAACCAAGAGACCCAGTACTTC. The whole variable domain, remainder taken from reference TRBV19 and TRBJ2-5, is DGGITQSPKYLFRKEGQNVTLSCEQNLNHDAMYWYRQDPGQGLRLIYYSQIVNDFQKGDIAEGYSVSREKKESFPLTVTSAQKNPTAFYLCASRSSRGNQETQYFGPGTRLLVL.

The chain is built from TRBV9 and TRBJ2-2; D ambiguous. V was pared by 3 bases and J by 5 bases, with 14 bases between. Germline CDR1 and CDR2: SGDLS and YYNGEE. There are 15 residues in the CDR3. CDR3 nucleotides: TGTGCCAGCAGCGGAACGCCCCCTAGGACCGGGGAGCTGTTTTTT. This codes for CASSGTPPRTGELFF.

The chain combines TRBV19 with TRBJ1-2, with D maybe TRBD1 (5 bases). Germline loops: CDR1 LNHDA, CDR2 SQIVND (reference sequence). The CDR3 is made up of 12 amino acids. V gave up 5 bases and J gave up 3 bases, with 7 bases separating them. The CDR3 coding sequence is TGTGCCAGTAGTGTCAGGGACTATGGCTACACCTTC. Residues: CASSVRDYGYTF. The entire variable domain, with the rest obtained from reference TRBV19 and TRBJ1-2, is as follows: DGGITQSPKYLFRKEGQNVTLSCEQNLNHDAMYWYRQDPGQGLRLIYYSQIVNDFQKGDIAEGYSVSREKKESFPLTVTSAQKNPTAFYLCASSVRDYGYTFGSGTRLTVV.

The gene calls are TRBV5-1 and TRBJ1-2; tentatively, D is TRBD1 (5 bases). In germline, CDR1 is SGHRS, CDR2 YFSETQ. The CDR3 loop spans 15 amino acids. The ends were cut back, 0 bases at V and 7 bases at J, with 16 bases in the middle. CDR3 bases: TGCGCCAGCAGCTTGGTGGCAGGGACTAGTGGTGGCTACACCTTC. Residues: CASSLVAGTSGGYTF.

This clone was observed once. The CDR3 DNA sequence: TGTGCCAGTAGTATCCCGGGAGGGGCGGACTATGGCTACACCTTC. Translation: CASSIPGGADYGYTF. The chain has TRBV19 and TRBJ1-2; D is possibly TRBD1 (5 bases). Looked up from germline, CDR1 is LNHDA and CDR2 is SQIVND (reference sequence). V lost 3 bases, J lost 3 bases, and 14 bases lay in between. This CDR3 has 15 residues.

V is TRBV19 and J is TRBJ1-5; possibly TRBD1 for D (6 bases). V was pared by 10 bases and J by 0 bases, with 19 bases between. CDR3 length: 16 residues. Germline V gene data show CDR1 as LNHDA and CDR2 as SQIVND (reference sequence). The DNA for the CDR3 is TGTGCCACTACCCGGGTGGGGGCGAATAGCAATCAGCCCCAGCATTTT. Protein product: CATTRVGANSNQPQHF.

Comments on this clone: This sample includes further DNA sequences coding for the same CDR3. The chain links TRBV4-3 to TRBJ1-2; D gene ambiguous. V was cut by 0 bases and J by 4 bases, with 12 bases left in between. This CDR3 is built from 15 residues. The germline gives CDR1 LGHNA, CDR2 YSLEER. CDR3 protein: CASSQDRVSSYGYTF. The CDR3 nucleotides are TGCGCCAGCAGCCAAGATCGGGTCAGCTCCTATGGCTACACCTTC.

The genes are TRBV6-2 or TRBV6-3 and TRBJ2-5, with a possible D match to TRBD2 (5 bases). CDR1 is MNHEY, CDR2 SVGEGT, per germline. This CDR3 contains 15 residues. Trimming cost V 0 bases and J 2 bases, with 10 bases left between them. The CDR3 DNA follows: TGTGCCAGCAGTTACTCGACTACCCGGCAAGAGACCCAGTACTTC. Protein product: CASSYSTTRQETQYF.

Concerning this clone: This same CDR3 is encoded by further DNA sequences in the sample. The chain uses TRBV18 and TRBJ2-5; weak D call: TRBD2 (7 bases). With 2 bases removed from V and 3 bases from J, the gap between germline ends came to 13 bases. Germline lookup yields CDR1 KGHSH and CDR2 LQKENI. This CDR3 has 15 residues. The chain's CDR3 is CASSPGTGGKETQYF. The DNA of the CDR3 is TGTGCCAGCTCACCAGGAACGGGGGGCAAAGAGACCCAGTACTTC. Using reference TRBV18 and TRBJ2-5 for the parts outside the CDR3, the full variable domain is NAGVMQNPRHLVRRRGQEARLRCSPMKGHSHVYWYRQLPEEGLKFMVYLQKENIIDESGMPKERFSAEFPKEGPSILRIQQVVRGDSAAYFCASSPGTGGKETQYFGPGTRLLVL.

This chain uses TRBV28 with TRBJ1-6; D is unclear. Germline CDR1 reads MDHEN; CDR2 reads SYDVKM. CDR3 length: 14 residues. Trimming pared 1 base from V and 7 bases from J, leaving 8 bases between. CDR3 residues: CASSLYRPNSPLHF. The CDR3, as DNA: TGTGCCAGCAGTTTATACAGACCCAATTCACCCCTCCACTTT.

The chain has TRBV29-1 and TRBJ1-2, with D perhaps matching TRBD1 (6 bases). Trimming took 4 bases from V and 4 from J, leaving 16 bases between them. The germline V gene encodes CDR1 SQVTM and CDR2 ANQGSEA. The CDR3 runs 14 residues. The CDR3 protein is CSVAPTGSSYGYTF. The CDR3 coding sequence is TGCAGCGTTGCCCCCACAGGGTCCTCCTATGGCTACACCTTC. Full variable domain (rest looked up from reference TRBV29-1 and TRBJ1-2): SAVISQKPSRDICQRGTSLTIQCQVDSQVTMMFWYRQQPGQSLTLIATANQGSEATYESGFVIDKFPISRPNLTFSTLTVSNMSPEDSSIYLCSVAPTGSSYGYTFGSGTRLTVV.

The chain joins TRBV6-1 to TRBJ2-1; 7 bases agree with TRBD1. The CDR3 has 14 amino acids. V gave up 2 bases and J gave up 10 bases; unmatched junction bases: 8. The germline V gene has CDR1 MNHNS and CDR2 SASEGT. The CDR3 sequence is CASSETGTVGEQFF. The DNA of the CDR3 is TGTGCCAGCAGTGAAACCGGGACAGTTGGCGAGCAGTTCTTC.

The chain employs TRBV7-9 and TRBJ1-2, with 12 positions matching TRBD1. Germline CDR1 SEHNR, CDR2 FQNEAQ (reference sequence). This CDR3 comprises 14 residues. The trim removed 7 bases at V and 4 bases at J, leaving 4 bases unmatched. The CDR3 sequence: CASISGQGAYGYTF. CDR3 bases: TGTGCCAGCATCTCGGGACAGGGGGCCTATGGCTACACCTTC.

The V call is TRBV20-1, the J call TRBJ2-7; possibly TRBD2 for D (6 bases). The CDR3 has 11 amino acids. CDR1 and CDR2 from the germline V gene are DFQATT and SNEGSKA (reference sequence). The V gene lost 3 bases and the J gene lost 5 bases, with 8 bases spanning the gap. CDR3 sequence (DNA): TGCAGTGCTAGTTGGGGGGACGAGCAGTACTTC. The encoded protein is CSASWGDEQYF.

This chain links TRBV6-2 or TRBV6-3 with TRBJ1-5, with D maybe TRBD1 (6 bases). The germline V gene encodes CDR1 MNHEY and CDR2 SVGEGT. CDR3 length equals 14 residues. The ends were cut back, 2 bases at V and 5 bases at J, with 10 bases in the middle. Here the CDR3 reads CASSYVAGDQPQHF. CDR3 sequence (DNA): TGTGCCAGCAGTTACGTGGCAGGGGATCAGCCCCAGCATTTT.

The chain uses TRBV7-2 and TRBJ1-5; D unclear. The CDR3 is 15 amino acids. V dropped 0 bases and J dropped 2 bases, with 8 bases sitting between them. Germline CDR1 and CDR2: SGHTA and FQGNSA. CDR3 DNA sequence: TGTGCCAGCAGCTTAGCTAGTGGGCGCAATCAGCCCCAGCATTTT. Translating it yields CASSLASGRNQPQHF.

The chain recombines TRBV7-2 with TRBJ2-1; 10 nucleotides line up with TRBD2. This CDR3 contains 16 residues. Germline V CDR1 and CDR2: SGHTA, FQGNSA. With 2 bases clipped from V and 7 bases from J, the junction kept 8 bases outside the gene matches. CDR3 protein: CASSLNKAGGLNEQFF. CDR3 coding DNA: TGTGCCAGCAGCTTAAATAAAGCGGGGGGGCTTAATGAGCAGTTCTTC.

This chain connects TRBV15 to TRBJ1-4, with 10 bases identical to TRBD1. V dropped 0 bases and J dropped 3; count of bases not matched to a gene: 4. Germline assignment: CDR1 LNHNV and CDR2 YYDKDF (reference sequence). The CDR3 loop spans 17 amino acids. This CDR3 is CATSRDMDRGSNEKLFF. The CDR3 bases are TGTGCCACCAGCAGAGATATGGACAGGGGGTCTAATGAAAAACTGTTTTTT.

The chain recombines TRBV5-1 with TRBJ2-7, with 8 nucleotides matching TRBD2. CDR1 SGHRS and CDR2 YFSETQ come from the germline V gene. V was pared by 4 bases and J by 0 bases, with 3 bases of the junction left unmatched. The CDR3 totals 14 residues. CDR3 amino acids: CASSATSGSYEQYF. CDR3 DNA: TGCGCCAGCAGCGCCACTAGCGGCTCCTACGAGCAGTACTTC.

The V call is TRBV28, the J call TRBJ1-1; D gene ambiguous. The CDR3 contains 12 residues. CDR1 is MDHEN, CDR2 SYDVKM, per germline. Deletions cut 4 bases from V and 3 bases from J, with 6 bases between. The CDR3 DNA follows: TGTGCCAGCAGTTCCCGGGACACTGAAGCTTTCTTT. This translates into CASSSRDTEAFF.

CDR3 protein: CASSPDGGTQYF. The CDR3 DNA sequence: TGTGCCAGCAGCCCCGACGGAGGTACGCAGTATTTT. The rearrangement joins TRBV14 to TRBJ2-3, with a weak D call TRBD2 (5 bases). This CDR3 spans 12 amino acids. V gave up 4 bases and J gave up 8 bases, with 10 bases separating them. Germline V gene sequence: CDR1 SGHDN, CDR2 FVKESK.